This TCR beta chain originates from a study of control samples from healthy donors and cancer patients. Germline CDR1 SEHNR, CDR2 FQNEAQ (reference sequence). The CDR3 is 15 residues long. With 3 bases clipped from V and 8 bases from J, the junction kept 11 bases outside the gene matches. This table comes from immunoSEQ multiplex PCR, and its TCRdb copy is limited to in-frame clones, with some not included. The table has under 200,000 clones, 96% seen once. The sequencing sample was made of blood. The TCR sequence derives from a woman in her 30s in good health. This chain uses TRBV7-9 with TRBJ1-2, with 8 bases matching TRBD1. CDR3 bases: TGTGCCAGCAGCTTTTCCCTGGACAGGGTACAAGGCTACACCTTC. This translates into CASSFSLDRVQGYTF.